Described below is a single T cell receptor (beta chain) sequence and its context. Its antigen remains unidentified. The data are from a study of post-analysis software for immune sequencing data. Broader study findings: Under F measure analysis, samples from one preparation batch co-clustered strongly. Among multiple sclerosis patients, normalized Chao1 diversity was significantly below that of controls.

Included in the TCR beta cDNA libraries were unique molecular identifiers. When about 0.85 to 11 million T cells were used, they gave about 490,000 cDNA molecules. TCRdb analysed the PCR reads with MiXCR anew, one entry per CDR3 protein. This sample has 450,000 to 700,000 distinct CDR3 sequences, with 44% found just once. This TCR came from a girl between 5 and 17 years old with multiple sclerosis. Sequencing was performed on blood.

CDR3: CAISRTIGSTDTQYF. In DNA form, the CDR3 reads TGTGCCATCAGTCGGACTATCGGGAGCACAGATACGCAGTATTTT. V and J are TRBV10-3 and TRBJ2-3, with D perhaps TRBD2 (6 bases). Germline V lookup: CDR1 ENHRY, CDR2 SYGVKD. Trimming stripped 5 bases from V and 0 bases from J, with 12 bases between. This CDR3 contains 15 residues.